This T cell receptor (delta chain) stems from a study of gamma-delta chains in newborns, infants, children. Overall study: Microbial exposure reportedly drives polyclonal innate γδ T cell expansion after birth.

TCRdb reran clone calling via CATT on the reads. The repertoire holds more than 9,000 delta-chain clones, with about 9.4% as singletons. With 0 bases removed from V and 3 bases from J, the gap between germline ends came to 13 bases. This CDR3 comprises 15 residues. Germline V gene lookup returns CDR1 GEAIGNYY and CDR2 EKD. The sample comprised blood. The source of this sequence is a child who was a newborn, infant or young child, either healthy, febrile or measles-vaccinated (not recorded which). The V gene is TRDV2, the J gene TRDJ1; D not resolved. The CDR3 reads CACDTVESRADKLIF. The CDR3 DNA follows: TGTGCCTGTGACACCGTAGAGTCCAGAGCCGATAAACTCATCTTT.